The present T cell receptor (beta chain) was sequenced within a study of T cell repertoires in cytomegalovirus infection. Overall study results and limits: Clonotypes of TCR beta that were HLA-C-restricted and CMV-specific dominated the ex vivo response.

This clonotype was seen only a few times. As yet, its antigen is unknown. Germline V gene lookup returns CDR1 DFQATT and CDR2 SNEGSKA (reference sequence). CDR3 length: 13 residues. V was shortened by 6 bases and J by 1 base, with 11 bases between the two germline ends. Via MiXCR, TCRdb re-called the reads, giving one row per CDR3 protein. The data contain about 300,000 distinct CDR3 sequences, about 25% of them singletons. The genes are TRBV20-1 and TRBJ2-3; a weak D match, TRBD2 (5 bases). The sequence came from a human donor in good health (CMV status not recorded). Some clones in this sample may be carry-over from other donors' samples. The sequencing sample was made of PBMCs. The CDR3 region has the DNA TGCAGTGCAGTGGACGGGGGCACAGATACGCAGTATTTT. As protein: CSAVDGGTDTQYF.